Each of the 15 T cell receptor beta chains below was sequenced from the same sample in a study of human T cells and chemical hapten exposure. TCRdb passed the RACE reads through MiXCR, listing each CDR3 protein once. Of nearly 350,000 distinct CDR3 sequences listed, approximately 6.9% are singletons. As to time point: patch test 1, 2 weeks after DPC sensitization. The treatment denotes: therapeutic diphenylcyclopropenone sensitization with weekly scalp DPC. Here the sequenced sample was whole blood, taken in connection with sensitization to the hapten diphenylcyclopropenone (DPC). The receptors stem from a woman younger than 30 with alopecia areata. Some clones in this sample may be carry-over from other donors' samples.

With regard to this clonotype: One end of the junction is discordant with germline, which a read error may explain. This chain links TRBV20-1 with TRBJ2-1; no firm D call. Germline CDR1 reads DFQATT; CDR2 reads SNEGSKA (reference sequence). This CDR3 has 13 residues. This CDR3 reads CSAPSGSYNELFF. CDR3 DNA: TGCAGTGCTCCTAGTGGCTCCTACAATGAGCTGTTCTTC.

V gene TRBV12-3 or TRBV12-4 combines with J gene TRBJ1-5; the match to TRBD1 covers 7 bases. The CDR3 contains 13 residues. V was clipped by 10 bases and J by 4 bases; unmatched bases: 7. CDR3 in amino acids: CATQRDRNQPQHF. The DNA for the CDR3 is TGTGCCACCCAGCGGGACAGAAATCAGCCCCAGCATTTT.

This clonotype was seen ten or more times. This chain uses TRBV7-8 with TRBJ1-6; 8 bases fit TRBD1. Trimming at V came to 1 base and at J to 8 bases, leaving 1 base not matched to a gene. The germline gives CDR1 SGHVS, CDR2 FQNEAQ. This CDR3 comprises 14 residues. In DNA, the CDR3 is TGTGCCAGCAGCTTAGTACAGGGGGATTCACCCCTCCACTTT. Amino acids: CASSLVQGDSPLHF.

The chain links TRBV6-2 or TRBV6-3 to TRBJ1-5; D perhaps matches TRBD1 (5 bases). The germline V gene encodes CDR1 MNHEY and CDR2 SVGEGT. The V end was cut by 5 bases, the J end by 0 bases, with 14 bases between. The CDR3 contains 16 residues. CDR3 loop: CASSGTDGYSNQPQHF. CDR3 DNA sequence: TGTGCCAGCAGTGGGACGGATGGGTATAGCAATCAGCCCCAGCATTTT.

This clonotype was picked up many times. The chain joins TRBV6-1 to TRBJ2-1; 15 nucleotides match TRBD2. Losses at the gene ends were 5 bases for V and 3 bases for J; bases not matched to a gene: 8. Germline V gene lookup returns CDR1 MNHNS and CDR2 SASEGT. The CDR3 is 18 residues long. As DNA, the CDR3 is TGTGCCAGCAGTCGAGGGACTAGCGGGGGGCCTCTCTACAATGAGCAGTTCTTC. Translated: CASSRGTSGGPLYNEQFF.

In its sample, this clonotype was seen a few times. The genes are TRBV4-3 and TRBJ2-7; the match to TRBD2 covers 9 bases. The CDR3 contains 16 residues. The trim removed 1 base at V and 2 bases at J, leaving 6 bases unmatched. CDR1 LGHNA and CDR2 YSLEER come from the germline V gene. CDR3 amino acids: CASSQAGAGGTYEQYF. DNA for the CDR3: TGCGCCAGCAGCCAAGCAGGAGCGGGGGGTACCTACGAGCAGTACTTC.

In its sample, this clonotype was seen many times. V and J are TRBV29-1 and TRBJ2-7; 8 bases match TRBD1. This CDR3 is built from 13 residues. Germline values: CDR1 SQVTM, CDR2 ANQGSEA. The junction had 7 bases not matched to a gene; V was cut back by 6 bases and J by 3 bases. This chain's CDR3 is CSVLGTGNYEQYF. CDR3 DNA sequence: TGCAGCGTCCTGGGGACAGGTAACTACGAGCAGTACTTC.

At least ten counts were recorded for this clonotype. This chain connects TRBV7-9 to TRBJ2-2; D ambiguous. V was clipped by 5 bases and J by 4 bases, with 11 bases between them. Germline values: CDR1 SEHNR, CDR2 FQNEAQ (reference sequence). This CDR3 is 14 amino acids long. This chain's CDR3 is CASSTSRATGELFF. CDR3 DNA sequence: TGTGCCAGCAGCACTTCCCGGGCCACCGGGGAGCTGTTTTTT.

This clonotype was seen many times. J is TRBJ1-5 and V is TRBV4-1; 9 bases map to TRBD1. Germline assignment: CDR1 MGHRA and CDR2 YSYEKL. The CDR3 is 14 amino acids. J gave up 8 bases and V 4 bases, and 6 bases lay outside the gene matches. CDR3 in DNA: TGCGCCAGCAGCCGGGGACAGGGTCAGGAGCCCCAGCATTTT. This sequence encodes CASSRGQGQEPQHF.

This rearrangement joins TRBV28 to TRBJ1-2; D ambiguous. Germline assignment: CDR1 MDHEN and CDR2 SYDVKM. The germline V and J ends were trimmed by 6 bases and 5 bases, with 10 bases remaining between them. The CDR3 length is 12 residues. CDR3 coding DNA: TGTGCCAGCAGAAGGACTATTTATGGCTACACCTTC. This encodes CASRRTIYGYTF.

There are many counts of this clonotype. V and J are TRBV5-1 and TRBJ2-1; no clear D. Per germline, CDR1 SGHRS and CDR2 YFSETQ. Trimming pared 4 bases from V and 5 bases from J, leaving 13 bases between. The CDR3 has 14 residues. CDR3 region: CASSREGKNNEQFF. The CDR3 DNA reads TGCGCCAGCAGCCGTGAAGGGAAAAACAATGAGCAGTTCTTC.

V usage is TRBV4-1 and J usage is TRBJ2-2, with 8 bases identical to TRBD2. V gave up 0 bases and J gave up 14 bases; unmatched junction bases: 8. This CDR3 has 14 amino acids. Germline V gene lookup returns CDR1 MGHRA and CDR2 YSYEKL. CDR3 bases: TGCGCCAGCAGCCAAGATCGGCCGGGGGGGCCCCTGTTTTTT. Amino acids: CASSQDRPGGPLFF.

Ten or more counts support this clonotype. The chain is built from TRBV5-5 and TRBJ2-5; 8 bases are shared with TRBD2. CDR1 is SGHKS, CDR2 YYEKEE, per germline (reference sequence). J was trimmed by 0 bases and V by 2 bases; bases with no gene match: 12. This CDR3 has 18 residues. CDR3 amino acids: CASSFTQRGLWYQETQYF. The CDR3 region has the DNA TGTGCCAGCAGCTTTACCCAGCGGGGGCTATGGTACCAAGAGACCCAGTACTTC.

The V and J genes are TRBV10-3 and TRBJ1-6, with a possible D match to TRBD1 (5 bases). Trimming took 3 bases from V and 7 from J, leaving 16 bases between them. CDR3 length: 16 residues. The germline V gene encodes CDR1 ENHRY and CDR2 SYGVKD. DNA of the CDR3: TGTGCCATCAGTGAAGGGGTCGGGGTTTTGAATTCACCCCTCCACTTT. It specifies CAISEGVGVLNSPLHF.

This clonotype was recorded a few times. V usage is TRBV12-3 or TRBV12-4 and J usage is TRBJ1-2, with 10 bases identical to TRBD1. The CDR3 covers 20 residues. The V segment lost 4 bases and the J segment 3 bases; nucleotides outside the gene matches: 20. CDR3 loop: CASSSPNSPLTGGGYYGYTF. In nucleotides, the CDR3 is TGTGCCAGCAGTTCCCCCAATAGCCCCCTGACAGGGGGCGGTTACTATGGCTACACCTTC.